Shown below are 20 T cell receptor beta chains from a single sample sequenced in a study of radiation and T cells in renal cell carcinoma. Some clones are missing from TCRdb's copy, which holds only in-frame ones; the method was immunoSEQ multiplex PCR. The sample gives roughly 130,000 clones, more than 75% of which show up once; approximately 5.8% is in the top ten. Time point noted: blood 2 weeks post-SBRT. The treatment: 15 Gy SBRT to primary tumor, nephrectomy 4 weeks later. Sequences were derived from blood, sampled from a patient whose treatment included radiotherapy and nephrectomy. The receptors derive from a woman in her 70s with renal cell carcinoma.

This clone appeared a few times. The chain carries TRBV4-2 and TRBJ1-3; D gene unclear. The CDR3 spans 16 residues. Deletions cut 0 bases from V and 4 bases from J, with 13 bases between. CDR1 and CDR2 from the germline V gene are LGHNA and YNFKEQ. The CDR3 loop is CASSQDGAPGGNTIYF. CDR3 nucleotide sequence: TGTGCCAGCAGCCAAGATGGAGCGCCAGGAGGAAACACCATATATTTT.

The chain uses TRBV2 and TRBJ1-3, with D perhaps TRBD1 (5 bases). Between the trimmed V and J ends, which lost 5 bases and 0 bases, there was a span of 14 bases. Germline V gives CDR1 SNHLY, CDR2 FYNNEI. This CDR3 comprises 16 residues. In DNA form, the CDR3 reads TGTGCCAGCAGTTTTCCTCGGACACACTCTGGAAACACCATATATTTT. It encodes CASSFPRTHSGNTIYF.

V gene TRBV9 combines with J gene TRBJ1-3; tentative D call: TRBD1 (6 bases). Germline V gives CDR1 SGDLS, CDR2 YYNGEE. V lost 4 bases and J 0 bases, leaving 14 bases between the germline ends. The CDR3 spans 16 residues. CDR3 DNA sequence: TGTGCCAGCAGCCCGGGGGGGCTGAGCTCTGGAAACACCATATATTTT. Translation gives CASSPGGLSSGNTIYF.

The chain is built from TRBV27 and TRBJ1-5, with 10 nucleotides matching TRBD1. V lost 4 bases to trimming and J lost 4 bases; unmatched junction nucleotides: 4. Per germline, CDR1 MNHEY and CDR2 SMNVEV (reference sequence). The CDR3 totals 15 residues. Here the CDR3 DNA reads TGTGCCAGCAGTTCCCGGGACAGGGGAAATCAGCCCCAGCATTTT. This codes for CASSSRDRGNQPQHF.

For this clone: This sample also contains other DNA sequences that code for the same CDR3. The gene calls are TRBV7-2 and TRBJ1-5, with TRBD1 as a possible D gene (5 bases). CDR1 SGHTA and CDR2 FQGNSA come from the germline V gene. This CDR3 region has 15 residues. V dropped 1 base and J dropped 0 bases, with 7 bases sitting between them. Here the CDR3 reads CASSLEGSSNQPQHF. In nucleotides, the CDR3 is TGTGCCAGCAGCTTAGAGGGGAGTAGCAATCAGCCCCAGCATTTT. Looking up the rest from reference TRBV7-2 and TRBJ1-5 gives the full variable domain: GAGVSQSPSNKVTEKGKDVELRCDPISGHTALYWYRQSLGQGLEFLIYFQGNSAPDKSGLPSDRFSAERTGGSVSTLTIQRTQQEDSAVYLCASSLEGSSNQPQHFGDGTRLSIL.

The chain employs TRBV29-1 and TRBJ2-1; TRBD2 might be the D (7 bases). Germline assignment: CDR1 SQVTM and CDR2 ANQGSEA. This CDR3 comprises 12 residues. V lost 5 bases, J lost 6 bases, and 11 bases lay in between. CDR3: CSVPGGSNEQFF. The CDR3 nucleotides are TGCAGCGTTCCGGGGGGCTCCAATGAGCAGTTCTTC.

This clone was seen only a few times. The chain uses TRBV11-3 and TRBJ2-7; 11 bases match TRBD2. Germline values: CDR1 SGHNT, CDR2 YENEEA. The CDR3 is made up of 14 amino acids. V dropped 5 bases and J dropped 3; count of bases not matched to a gene: 3. The CDR3 sequence: CASSAGLADYEQYF. In nucleotides, the CDR3 is TGTGCCAGCAGCGCGGGACTAGCGGACTACGAGCAGTACTTC.

The CDR3 DNA follows: TGTGCCAGCAGCGTAGGGGATTACACTGAAGCTTTCTTT. Translation gives CASSVGDYTEAFF. The rearrangement links TRBV9 to TRBJ1-1; D unclear. The V gene's germline CDR1 is SGDLS and CDR2 YYNGEE. Trimming shortened V by 0 bases and J by 3 bases, and 6 bases separated the two germline ends. This CDR3 is built from 13 residues.

V usage is TRBV4-3 and J usage is TRBJ2-1, with 12 nucleotides matching TRBD2. Germline CDR1 is LGHNA and CDR2 is YSLEER. The J segment lost 2 bases and the V segment lost 0 bases, leaving 8 bases of the junction unmatched. CDR3 length equals 19 residues. DNA of the CDR3: TGCGCCAGCAGCCAAGATGGCACTAGCGGGGGGTGGACCTACAATGAGCAGTTCTTC. Translated, it gives CASSQDGTSGGWTYNEQFF.

The chain uses TRBV6-5 and TRBJ2-1; the match to TRBD1 covers 11 bases. V shed 6 bases, J shed 4 bases, and the junction held 5 bases outside the gene matches. The CDR3 sequence is 15 residues long. Looked up from germline, CDR1 is MNHEY and CDR2 is SVGAGI. This chain's CDR3 is CASRPGQGAYNEQFF. The CDR3 nucleotides read TGTGCCAGCAGACCCGGACAGGGGGCTTACAATGAGCAGTTCTTC.

The rearrangement joins TRBV29-1 to TRBJ2-5; D uncertain. Germline loops: CDR1 SQVTM, CDR2 ANQGSEA. The V end was cut by 2 bases, the J end by 5 bases, with 12 bases between. This CDR3 comprises 13 residues. CDR3 sequence (DNA): TGCAGCGTTGAAAAAGGAGTCGGGGAGACCCAGTACTTC. Its translation: CSVEKGVGETQYF. The full variable domain, completed using reference TRBV29-1 and TRBJ2-5, is SAVISQKPSRDICQRGTSLTIQCQVDSQVTMMFWYRQQPGQSLTLIATANQGSEATYESGFVIDKFPISRPNLTFSTLTVSNMSPEDSSIYLCSVEKGVGETQYFGPGTRLLVL.

The chain has TRBV5-1 and TRBJ2-3, with a tentative D call TRBD2 (8 bases). This CDR3 comprises 16 residues. V was trimmed by 4 bases and J by 4 bases, leaving 19 bases between them. Germline V gene lookup returns CDR1 SGHRS and CDR2 YFSETQ. CDR3 nucleotide sequence: TGCGCCAGCAGCCGGGAGGGGGCGCCTGCCCCAGATACGCAGTATTTT. It translates to CASSREGAPAPDTQYF. The whole variable domain, filled in from reference TRBV5-1 and TRBJ2-3, reads KAGVTQTPRYLIKTRGQQVTLSCSPISGHRSVSWYQQTPGQGLQFLFEYFSETQRNKGNFPGRFSGRQFSNSRSEMNVSTLELGDSALYLCASSREGAPAPDTQYFGPGTRLTVL.

The chain has TRBV5-4 and TRBJ2-7, with 9 bases fitting TRBD1. V gave up 0 bases and J gave up 3 bases; unmatched junction bases: 1. CDR1 is SGHNT and CDR2 is YYREEE in the germline V gene (reference sequence). This CDR3 has 14 amino acids. This CDR3 is CASSLEDRGYEQYF. The CDR3, as DNA: TGTGCCAGCAGCTTGGAGGACAGGGGCTACGAGCAGTACTTC.

The V call is TRBV6-5, the J call TRBJ2-2, with 10 bases that match TRBD2. Germline V lookup: CDR1 MNHEY, CDR2 SVGAGI. J lost 5 bases, V lost 4 bases, and 7 bases had no gene match. This CDR3 has 16 amino acids. CDR3 nucleotides: TGTGCCAGCAGTTCCCCAGCGGGGGGGTTGACCGGGGAGCTGTTTTTT. Translated: CASSSPAGGLTGELFF.

This clone appeared once. This chain joins TRBV6-5 and TRBJ1-4, with D maybe TRBD1 (5 bases). CDR1 is MNHEY, CDR2 SVGAGI, per germline. CDR3 size: 14 residues. V dropped 7 bases and J dropped 3 bases, with 12 bases sitting between them. The CDR3 here is CASKTGGSNEKLFF. The CDR3 nucleotides read TGTGCCAGCAAGACCGGGGGATCTAATGAAAAACTGTTTTTT.

The chain joins TRBV29-1 to TRBJ2-4; TRBD1 might be the D (5 bases). Trimming pared 4 bases from V and 6 bases from J, leaving 13 bases between. This CDR3 contains 13 residues. Germline V gives CDR1 SQVTM, CDR2 ANQGSEA. This CDR3 reads CSVVKGFRNIQYF. The CDR3 region has the DNA TGCAGCGTTGTGAAGGGGTTCCGAAACATTCAGTACTTC.

CDR3: CASSSTRTGPSGANVLTF. The CDR3 DNA sequence: TGTGCCAGCAGTTCAACCCGGACAGGACCATCTGGGGCCAACGTCCTGACTTTC. V gene TRBV28 combines with J gene TRBJ2-6; 7 bases agree with TRBD1. This CDR3 spans 18 amino acids. Per germline, CDR1 MDHEN and CDR2 SYDVKM. V was clipped by 4 bases and J by 1 base; unmatched bases: 10.

This clone was counted a single time. The gene calls are TRBV28 and TRBJ2-7; 10 bases match TRBD2. The CDR3 loop spans 16 amino acids. Trimming at V came to 3 bases and at J to 3 bases, leaving 8 bases not matched to a gene. Germline V gene lookup returns CDR1 MDHEN and CDR2 SYDVKM. In DNA form, the CDR3 reads TGTGCCAGCAGTTTTTTGAGGACTAGCGGCTTCTACGAGCAGTACTTC. This gives the protein CASSFLRTSGFYEQYF.

The chain links TRBV25-1 to TRBJ1-6; tentative D call: TRBD1 (5 bases). Looked up from germline, CDR1 is MGHDK and CDR2 is SYGVNS. Trimming removed 6 bases from V and 1 base from J, with 10 bases in between. This CDR3 is 15 amino acids long. The CDR3 sequence is CASRTGDSYNSPLHF. The CDR3 DNA reads TGTGCCAGCAGGACGGGGGATTCCTATAATTCACCCCTCCACTTT.

V is TRBV14 and J is TRBJ2-5; tentative D call: TRBD2 (6 bases). Trimming stripped 4 bases from V and 9 bases from J, with 21 bases between. Germline V gene lookup returns CDR1 SGHDN and CDR2 FVKESK. CDR3 length equals 15 residues. The CDR3 spells CASSRGVGGIGSQYF. CDR3 nucleotides: TGTGCCAGCAGCCGGGGCGTCGGAGGGATCGGGTCCCAGTACTTC.